Detailed here is one T cell receptor (beta chain). Sequencing used immunoSEQ v3. Clones were sequenced by immunoSEQ multiplex PCR, and TCRdb holds only the in-frame ones, with some missing. The sample shows about 57,000 clones, roughly 78% of them seen only once. The data were obtained in a study of TIL therapy for anti-PD-1-resistant metastatic lung cancer. CDR1 LGHNT and CDR2 FRNRAP come from the germline V gene. The V gene lost 0 bases and the J gene lost 2 bases, with 13 bases spanning the gap. The CDR3 sequence is 16 residues long. This sample's time point: pre-treatment sample, taken before nivolumab and TIL therapy.

Sequenced material: blood, taken at baseline. The sequence was collected from a woman aged 30-79 years with non-small cell lung cancer. The V call is TRBV12-5, the J call TRBJ1-2; TRBD1 is a possible D gene (5 bases). The CDR3 loop reads CASGLVIGALNYGYTF. CDR3 in DNA: TGTGCTAGTGGTTTGGTAATAGGGGCCCTAAACTATGGCTACACCTTC. Based on the CDR3 plus reference TRBV12-5 and TRBJ1-2, the full variable domain is DARVTQTPRHKVTEMGQEVTMRCQPILGHNTVFWYRQTMMQGLELLAYFRNRAPLDDSGMPKDRFSAEMPDATLATLKIQPSEPRDSAVYFCASGLVIGALNYGYTFGSGTRLTVV.